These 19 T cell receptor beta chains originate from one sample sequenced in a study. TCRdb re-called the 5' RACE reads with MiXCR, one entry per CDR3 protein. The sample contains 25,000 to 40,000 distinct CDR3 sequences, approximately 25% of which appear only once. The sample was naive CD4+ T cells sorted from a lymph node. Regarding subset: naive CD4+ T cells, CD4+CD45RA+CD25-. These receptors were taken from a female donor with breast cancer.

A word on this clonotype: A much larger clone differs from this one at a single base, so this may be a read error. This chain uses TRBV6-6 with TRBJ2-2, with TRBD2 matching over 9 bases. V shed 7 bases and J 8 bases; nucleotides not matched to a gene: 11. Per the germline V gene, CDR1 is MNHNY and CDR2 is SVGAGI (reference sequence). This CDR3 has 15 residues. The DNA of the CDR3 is TGTGCCAGCAATCACTTAGCGGGAGCGTCGGGGGAGCTGTTTTTT. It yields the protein CASNHLAGASGELFF.

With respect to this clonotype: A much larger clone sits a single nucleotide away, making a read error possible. The CDR3 bases are TGTGCCATCAGGTTAGACCATGAGCAGTTCTTC. It yields the protein CAIRLDHEQFF. The chain employs TRBV12-3 or TRBV12-4 and TRBJ2-1; D unresolved. There are 11 residues in the CDR3. V was shortened by 10 bases and J by 8 bases, with 12 bases between the two germline ends.

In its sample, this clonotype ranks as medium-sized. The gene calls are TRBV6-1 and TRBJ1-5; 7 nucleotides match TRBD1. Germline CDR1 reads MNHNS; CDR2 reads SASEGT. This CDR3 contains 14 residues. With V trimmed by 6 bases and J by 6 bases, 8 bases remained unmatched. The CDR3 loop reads CASRLTGNGQPQHF. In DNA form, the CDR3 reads TGTGCCAGCAGGTTGACAGGGAACGGTCAGCCCCAGCATTTT.

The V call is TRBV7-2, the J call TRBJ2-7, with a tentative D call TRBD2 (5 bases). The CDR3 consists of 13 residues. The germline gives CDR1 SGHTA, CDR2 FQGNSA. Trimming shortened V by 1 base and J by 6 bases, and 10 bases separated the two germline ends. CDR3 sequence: CASSLGGRGEQYF. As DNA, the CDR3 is TGTGCCAGCAGCTTAGGTGGGAGAGGCGAGCAGTACTTC.

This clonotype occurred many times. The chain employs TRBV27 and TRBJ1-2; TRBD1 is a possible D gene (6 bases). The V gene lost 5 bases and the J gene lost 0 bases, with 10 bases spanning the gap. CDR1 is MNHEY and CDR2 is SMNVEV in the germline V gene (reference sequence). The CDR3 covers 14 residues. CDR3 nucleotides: TGTGCCAGCAGTCCTGGACAGTCTAACTATGGCTACACCTTC. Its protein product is CASSPGQSNYGYTF.

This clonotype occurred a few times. CDR3 sequence reads: CASSPGRVYSNQPQHF. The CDR3 DNA sequence: TGTGCCAGCAGCCCTGGCCGGGTATATAGCAATCAGCCCCAGCATTTT. The genes are TRBV7-8 and TRBJ1-5, with D unresolved. The V end was cut by 5 bases, the J end by 0 bases, with 14 bases between. The CDR3 length is 16 residues. Germline CDR1 is SGHVS and CDR2 is FQNEAQ. Using reference TRBV7-8 and TRBJ1-5 for the parts outside the CDR3, the full variable domain is GAGVSQSPRYKVAKRGQDVALRCDPISGHVSLFWYQQALGQGPEFLTYFQNEAQLDKSGLPSDRFFAERPEGSVSTLKIQRTQQEDSAVYLCASSPGRVYSNQPQHFGDGTRLSIL.

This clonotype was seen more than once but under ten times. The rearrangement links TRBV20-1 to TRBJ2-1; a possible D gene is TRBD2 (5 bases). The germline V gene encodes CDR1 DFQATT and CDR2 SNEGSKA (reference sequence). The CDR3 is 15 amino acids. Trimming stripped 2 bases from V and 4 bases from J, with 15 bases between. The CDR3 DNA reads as TGCAGTGCTAGAACCCCCGGAGGTATTTACAATGAGCAGTTCTTC. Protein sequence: CSARTPGGIYNEQFF.

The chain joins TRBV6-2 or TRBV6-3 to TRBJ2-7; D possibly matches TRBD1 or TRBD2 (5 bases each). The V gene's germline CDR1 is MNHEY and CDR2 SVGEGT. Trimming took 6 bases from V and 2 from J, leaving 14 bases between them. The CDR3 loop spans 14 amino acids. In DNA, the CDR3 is TGTGCCAGCAGGAGCCTGGGGACGGCCTACGAGCAGTACTTC. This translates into CASRSLGTAYEQYF.

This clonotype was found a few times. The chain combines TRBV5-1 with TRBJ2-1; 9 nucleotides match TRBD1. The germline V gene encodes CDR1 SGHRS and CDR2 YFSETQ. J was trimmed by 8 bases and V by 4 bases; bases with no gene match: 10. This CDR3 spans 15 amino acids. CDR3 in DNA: TGCGCCAGCAGCCCAACCGGGACAGGGAAGTATGAGCAGTTCTTC. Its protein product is CASSPTGTGKYEQFF. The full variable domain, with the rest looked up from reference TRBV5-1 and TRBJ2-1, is KAGVTQTPRYLIKTRGQQVTLSCSPISGHRSVSWYQQTPGQGLQFLFEYFSETQRNKGNFPGRFSGRQFSNSRSEMNVSTLELGDSALYLCASSPTGTGKYEQFFGPGTRLTVL.

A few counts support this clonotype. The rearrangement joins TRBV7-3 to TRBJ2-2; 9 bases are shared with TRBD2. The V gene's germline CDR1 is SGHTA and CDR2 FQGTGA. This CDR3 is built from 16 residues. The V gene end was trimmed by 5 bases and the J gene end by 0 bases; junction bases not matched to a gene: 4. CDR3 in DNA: TGTGCCAGCAGCCAACTAGCGGGTGCGAACACCGGGGAGCTGTTTTTT. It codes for CASSQLAGANTGELFF.

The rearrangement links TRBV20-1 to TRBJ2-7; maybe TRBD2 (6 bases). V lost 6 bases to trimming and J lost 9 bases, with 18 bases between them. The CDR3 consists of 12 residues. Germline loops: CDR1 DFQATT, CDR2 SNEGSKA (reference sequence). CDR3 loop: CSAPDPFGGQYF. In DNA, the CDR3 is TGCAGTGCCCCCGACCCTTTCGGGGGGCAGTACTTC.

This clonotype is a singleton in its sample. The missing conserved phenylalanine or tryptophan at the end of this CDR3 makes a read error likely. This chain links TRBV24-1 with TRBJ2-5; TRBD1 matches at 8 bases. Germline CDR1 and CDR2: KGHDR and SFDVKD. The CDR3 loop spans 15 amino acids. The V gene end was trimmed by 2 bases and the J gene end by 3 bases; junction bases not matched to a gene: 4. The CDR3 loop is CATSDSQTGEETQYL. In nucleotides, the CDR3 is TGTGCCACCAGTGATTCTCAGACAGGGGAAGAGACCCAGTACCTC.

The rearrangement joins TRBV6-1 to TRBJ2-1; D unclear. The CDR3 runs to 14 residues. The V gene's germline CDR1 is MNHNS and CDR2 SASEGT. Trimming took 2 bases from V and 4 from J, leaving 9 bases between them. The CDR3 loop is CASSELVGYNEQFF. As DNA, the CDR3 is TGTGCCAGCAGTGAACTCGTCGGTTACAATGAGCAGTTCTTC.

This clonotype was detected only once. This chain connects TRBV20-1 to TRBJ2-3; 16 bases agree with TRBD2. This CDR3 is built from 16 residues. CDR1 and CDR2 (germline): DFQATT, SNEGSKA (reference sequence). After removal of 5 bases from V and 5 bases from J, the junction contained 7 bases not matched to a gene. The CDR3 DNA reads TGCAGTGCTTCGGGACTAGCGGGGGGGCGTGGAGATACGCAGTATTTT. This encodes CSASGLAGGRGDTQYF.

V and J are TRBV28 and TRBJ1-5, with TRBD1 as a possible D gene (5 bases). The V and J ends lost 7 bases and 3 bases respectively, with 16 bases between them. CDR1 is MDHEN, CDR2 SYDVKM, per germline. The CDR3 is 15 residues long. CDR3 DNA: TGTGCCAGCAAGCGGGACGCCCCCTCCAATCAGCCCCAGCATTTT. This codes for CASKRDAPSNQPQHF.

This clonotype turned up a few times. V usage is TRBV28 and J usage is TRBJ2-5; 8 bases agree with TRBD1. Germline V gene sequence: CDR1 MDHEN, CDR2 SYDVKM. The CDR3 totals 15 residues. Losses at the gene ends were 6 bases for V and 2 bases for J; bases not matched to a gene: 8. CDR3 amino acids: CASSPGGRSQETQYF. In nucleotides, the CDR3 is TGTGCCAGCAGCCCAGGGGGCCGATCACAAGAGACCCAGTACTTC.

CDR3 DNA sequence: TGTGCCAGCAGCTTTGCGTCAGAGGAGGTCCCAGATACGCAGTATTTT. This encodes CASSFASEEVPDTQYF. This chain links TRBV7-6 with TRBJ2-3; the D gene is possibly TRBD2 (5 bases). The CDR3 length is 16 residues. Germline lookup yields CDR1 SGHVS and CDR2 FNYEAQ. V was shortened by 3 bases and J by 4 bases, with 17 bases between the two germline ends.

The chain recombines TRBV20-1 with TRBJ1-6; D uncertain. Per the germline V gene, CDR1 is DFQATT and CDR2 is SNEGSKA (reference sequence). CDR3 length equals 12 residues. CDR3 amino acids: CREASRASPLHF. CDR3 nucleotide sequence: TGCAGGGAGGCCTCTCGCGCTTCACCCCTCCACTTT.

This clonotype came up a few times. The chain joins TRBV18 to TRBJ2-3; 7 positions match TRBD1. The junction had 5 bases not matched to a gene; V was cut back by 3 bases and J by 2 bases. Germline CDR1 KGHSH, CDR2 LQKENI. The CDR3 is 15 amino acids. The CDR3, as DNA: TGTGCCAGCTCACCGCGACAGGGAGACACAGATACGCAGTATTTT. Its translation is CASSPRQGDTDTQYF.